This TCR beta chain was sequenced for a study of T cell responses to AZD1222 COVID-19 vaccine. Study observations and caveats: Baseline testing showed seropositivity in only a handful of AZD1222 recipients. Regions 160-218 and 743-854 held dominance among vaccine-associated CD4 TCRs, which spanned spike. A mostly white British donor set with more females was recruited, and clonal diversity was possibly underestimated.

Details on this clone: Its antigen is currently unknown.

Trimming took 4 bases from V and 2 from J; bases not matched to a gene: 6. The CDR3 is made up of 16 amino acids. Germline V CDR1 and CDR2: SGHVS, FQNEAQ. Assay: immunoSEQ multiplex PCR; the TCRdb copy retains only in-frame clones and omits some. The sample gives approximately 92,000 clones, 91% of which show up once; approximately 8.3% is in the top ten. The TCR was taken from an adult in good health. The V gene is TRBV7-8, the J gene TRBJ1-5; TRBD1 agrees at 9 bases. The specimen was peripheral blood, collected on day 0 of AZD1222 vaccination. Written as DNA, the CDR3 is TGTGCCAGCAGCTCTACAGGGGGCTTGGGCAATCAGCCCCAGCATTTT. Amino acids: CASSSTGGLGNQPQHF. Based on the CDR3 plus reference TRBV7-8 and TRBJ1-5, the full variable domain is GAGVSQSPRYKVAKRGQDVALRCDPISGHVSLFWYQQALGQGPEFLTYFQNEAQLDKSGLPSDRFFAERPEGSVSTLKIQRTQQEDSAVYLCASSSTGGLGNQPQHFGDGTRLSIL.